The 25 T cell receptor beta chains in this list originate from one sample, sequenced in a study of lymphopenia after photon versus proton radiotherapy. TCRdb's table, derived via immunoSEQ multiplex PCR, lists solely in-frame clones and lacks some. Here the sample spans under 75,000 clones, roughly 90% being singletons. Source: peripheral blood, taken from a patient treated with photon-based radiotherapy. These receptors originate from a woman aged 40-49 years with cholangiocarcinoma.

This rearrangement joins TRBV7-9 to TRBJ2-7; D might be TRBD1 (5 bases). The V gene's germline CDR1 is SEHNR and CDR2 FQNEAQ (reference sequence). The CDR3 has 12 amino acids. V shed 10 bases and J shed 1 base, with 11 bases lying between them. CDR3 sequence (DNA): TGTGCCACGAAAGACAGTTCCTACGAGCAGTACTTC. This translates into CATKDSSYEQYF.

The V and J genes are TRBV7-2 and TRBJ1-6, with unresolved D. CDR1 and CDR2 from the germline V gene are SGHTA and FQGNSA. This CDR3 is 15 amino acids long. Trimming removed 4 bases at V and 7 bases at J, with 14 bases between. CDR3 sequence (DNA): TGTGCCAGCAGCTCCCGAGGAGTCATGAATTCACCCCTCCACTTT. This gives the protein CASSSRGVMNSPLHF.

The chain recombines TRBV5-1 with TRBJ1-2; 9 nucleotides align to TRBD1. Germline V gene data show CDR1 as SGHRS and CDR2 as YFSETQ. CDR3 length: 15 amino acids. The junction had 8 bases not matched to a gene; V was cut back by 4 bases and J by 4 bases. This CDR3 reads CASSTGQGGSYGYTF. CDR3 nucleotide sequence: TGCGCCAGCAGCACGGGACAGGGTGGGAGCTATGGCTACACCTTC.

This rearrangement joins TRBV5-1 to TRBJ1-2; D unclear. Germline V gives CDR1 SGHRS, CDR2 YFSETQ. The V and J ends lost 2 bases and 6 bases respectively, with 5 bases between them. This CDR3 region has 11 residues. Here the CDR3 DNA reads TGCGCCAGCAGCTTCGGTGATGGCTACACCTTC. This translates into CASSFGDGYTF.

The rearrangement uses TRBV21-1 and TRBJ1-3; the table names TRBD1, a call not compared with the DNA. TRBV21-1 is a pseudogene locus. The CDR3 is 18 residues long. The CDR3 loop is CASSPGTGAAIRGNTIYF. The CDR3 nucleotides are TGTGCCAGCAGCCCAGGGACAGGGGCCGCTATCCGCGGAAACACCATATATTTT.

CDR3 in amino acids: CASSVGFQGSANYGYTF. In nucleotides, the CDR3 is TGTGCCAGCAGCGTAGGATTTCAGGGGTCAGCTAACTATGGCTACACCTTC. The chain links TRBV9 to TRBJ1-2, with D perhaps matching TRBD1 (6 bases). Looked up from germline, CDR1 is SGDLS and CDR2 is YYNGEE. This CDR3 is built from 17 residues. The V gene lost 0 bases and the J gene lost 0 bases, with 15 bases spanning the gap.

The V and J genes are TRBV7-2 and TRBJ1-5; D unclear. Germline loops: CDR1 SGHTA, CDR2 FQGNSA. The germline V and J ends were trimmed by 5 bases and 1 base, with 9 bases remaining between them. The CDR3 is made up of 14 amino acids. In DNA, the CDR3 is TGTGCCAGCAGCCGCTTAGGGAGCAATCAGCCCCAGCATTTT. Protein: CASSRLGSNQPQHF.

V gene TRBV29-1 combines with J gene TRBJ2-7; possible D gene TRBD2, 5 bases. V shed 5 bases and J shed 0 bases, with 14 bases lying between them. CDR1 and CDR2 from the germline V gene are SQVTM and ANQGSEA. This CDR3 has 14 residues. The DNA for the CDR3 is TGCAGCGTTCGGGGTCAGGAAAGCTCCTACGAGCAGTACTTC. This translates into CSVRGQESSYEQYF.

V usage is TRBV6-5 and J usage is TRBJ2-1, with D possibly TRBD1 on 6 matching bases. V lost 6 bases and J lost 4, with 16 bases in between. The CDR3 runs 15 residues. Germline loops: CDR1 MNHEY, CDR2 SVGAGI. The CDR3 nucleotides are TGTGCCAGCAGCCCTGGACAGCTAACATACAATGAGCAGTTCTTC. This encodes CASSPGQLTYNEQFF.

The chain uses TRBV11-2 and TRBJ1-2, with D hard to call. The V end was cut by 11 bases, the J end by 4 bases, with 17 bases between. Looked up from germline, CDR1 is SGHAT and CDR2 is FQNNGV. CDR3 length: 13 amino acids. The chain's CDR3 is CASSTRPAYGYTF. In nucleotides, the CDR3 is TGTGCCTCATCGACGAGGCCAGCCTATGGCTACACCTTC.

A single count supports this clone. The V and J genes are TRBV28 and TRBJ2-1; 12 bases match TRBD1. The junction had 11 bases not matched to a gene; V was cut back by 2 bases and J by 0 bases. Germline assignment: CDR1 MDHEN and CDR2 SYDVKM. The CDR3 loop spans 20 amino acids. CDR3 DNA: TGTGCCAGCAGTTTAGGGACAGGGGGCGCCTACGTAGGCTCCTACAATGAGCAGTTCTTC. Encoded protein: CASSLGTGGAYVGSYNEQFF.

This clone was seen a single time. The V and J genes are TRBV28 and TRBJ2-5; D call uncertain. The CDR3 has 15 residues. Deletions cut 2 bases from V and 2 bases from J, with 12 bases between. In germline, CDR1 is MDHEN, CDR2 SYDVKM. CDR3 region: CASSLNRDLQETQYF. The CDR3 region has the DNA TGTGCCAGCAGTTTAAATAGGGATCTACAAGAGACCCAGTACTTC.

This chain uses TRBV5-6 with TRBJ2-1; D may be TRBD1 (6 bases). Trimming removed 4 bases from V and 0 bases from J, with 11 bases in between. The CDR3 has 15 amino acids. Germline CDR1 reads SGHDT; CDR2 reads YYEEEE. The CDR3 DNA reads TGTGCCAGCAGCATACAGGGCGTCTCCTACAATGAGCAGTTCTTC. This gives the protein CASSIQGVSYNEQFF.

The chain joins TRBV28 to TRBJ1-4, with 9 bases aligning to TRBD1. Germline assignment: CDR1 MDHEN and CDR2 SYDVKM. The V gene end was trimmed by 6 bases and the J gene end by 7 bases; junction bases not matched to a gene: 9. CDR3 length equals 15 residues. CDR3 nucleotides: TGTGCCAGCAGCATATCCGGGACAGGGACTGAAAAACTGTTTTTT. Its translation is CASSISGTGTEKLFF. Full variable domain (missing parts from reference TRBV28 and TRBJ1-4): DVKVTQSSRYLVKRTGEKVFLECVQDMDHENMFWYRQDPGLGLRLIYFSYDVKMKEKGDIPEGYSVSREKKERFSLILESASTNQTSMYLCASSISGTGTEKLFFGSGTQLSVL.

The CDR3 sequence: CASSFREVNTEAFF. CDR3 sequence (DNA): TGTGCCAGCAGCTTTAGAGAAGTGAACACTGAAGCTTTCTTT. The chain couples TRBV5-6 to TRBJ1-1; D is unresolved. V gave up 2 bases and J gave up 0 bases, with 8 bases separating them. CDR3 length equals 14 residues. Germline CDR1 and CDR2: SGHDT and YYEEEE.

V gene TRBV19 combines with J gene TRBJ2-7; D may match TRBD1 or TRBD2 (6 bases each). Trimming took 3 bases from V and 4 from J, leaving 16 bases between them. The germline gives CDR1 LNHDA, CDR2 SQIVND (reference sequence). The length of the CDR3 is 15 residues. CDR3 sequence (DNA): TGTGCCAGTAGTATCGCTGCGGGACAAGTATACGAGCAGTACTTC. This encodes CASSIAAGQVYEQYF.

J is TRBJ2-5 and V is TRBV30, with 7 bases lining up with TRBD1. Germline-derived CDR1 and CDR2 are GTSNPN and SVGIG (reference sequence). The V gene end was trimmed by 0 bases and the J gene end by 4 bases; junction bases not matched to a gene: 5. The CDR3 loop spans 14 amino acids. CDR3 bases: TGTGCCTGGAGTGTAGGACAGGCGGGAGAGACCCAGTACTTC. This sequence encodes CAWSVGQAGETQYF.

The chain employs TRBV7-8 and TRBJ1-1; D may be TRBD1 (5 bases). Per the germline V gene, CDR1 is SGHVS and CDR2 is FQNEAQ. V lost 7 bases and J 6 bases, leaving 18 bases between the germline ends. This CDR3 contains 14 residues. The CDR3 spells CASTWGTLGAEAFF. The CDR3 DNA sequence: TGTGCCAGCACCTGGGGAACATTGGGGGCTGAAGCTTTCTTT.

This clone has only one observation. CDR3 amino acids: CASSQEWSSGHNEQFF. The CDR3 DNA sequence: TGTGCCAGCAGCCAAGAGTGGTCTAGCGGACACAATGAGCAGTTCTTC. V is TRBV5-4 and J is TRBJ2-1; 7 positions match TRBD2. This CDR3 region has 16 residues. The V segment lost 4 bases and the J segment 5 bases; nucleotides outside the gene matches: 12. Germline CDR1 and CDR2: SGHNT and YYREEE (reference sequence).

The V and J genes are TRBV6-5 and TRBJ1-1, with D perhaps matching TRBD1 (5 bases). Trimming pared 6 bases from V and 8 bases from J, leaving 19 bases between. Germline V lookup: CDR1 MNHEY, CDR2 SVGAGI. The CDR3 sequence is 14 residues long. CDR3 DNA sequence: TGTGCCAGCAGCTACGAGAGGGGCAGAGGCGAAGCTTTCTTT. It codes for CASSYERGRGEAFF.

The CDR3 bases are TGTGCCTGGAGTGATGCTAGCTCCAGAAGCACAGATACGCAGTATTTT. Amino acids: CAWSDASSRSTDTQYF. The genes are TRBV30 and TRBJ2-3, with D perhaps TRBD2 (5 bases). V was trimmed by 1 base and J by 0 bases, leaving 14 bases between them. Germline values: CDR1 GTSNPN, CDR2 SVGIG (reference sequence). This CDR3 has 16 amino acids.

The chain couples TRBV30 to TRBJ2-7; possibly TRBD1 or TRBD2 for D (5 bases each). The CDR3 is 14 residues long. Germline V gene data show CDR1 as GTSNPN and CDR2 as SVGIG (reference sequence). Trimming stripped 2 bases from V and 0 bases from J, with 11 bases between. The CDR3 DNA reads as TGTGCCTGGAGTCGAGGGGTGAGCTCCTACGAGCAGTACTTC. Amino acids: CAWSRGVSSYEQYF.

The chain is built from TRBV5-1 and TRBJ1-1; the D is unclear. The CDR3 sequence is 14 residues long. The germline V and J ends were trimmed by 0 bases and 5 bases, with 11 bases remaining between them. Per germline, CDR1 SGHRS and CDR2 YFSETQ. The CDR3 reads CASSLGERGTEAFF. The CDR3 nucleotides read TGCGCCAGCAGCTTGGGAGAGCGGGGAACTGAAGCTTTCTTT. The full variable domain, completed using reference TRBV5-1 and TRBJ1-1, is KAGVTQTPRYLIKTRGQQVTLSCSPISGHRSVSWYQQTPGQGLQFLFEYFSETQRNKGNFPGRFSGRQFSNSRSEMNVSTLELGDSALYLCASSLGERGTEAFFGQGTRLTVV.

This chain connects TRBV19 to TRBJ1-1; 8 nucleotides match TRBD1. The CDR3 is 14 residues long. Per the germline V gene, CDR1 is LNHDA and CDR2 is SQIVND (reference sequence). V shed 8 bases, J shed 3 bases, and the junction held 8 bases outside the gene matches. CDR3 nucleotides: TGTGCCAGTTGGGACAGGTTTGGCGACACTGAAGCTTTCTTT. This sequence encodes CASWDRFGDTEAFF.

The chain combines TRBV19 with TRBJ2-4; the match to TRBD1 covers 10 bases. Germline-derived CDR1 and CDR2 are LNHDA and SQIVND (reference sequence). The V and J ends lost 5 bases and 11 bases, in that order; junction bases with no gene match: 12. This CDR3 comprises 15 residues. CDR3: CASSPRTGGNFVQYF. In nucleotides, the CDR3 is TGTGCCAGTAGTCCAAGGACAGGGGGGAATTTCGTTCAGTACTTC.